One and the same sample provided the 26 T cell receptor beta chains below, sequenced in a study of PD-1 blockade in classical Hodgkin lymphoma. Every patient relapsed after autologous stem cell transplantation, and brentuximab vedotin exposure varied. Using immunoSEQ multiplex PCR, the repertoire was profiled, and TCRdb retains in-frame clones only, with some absent. The sample yields 20,000 to 30,000 clones, approximately 80% seen once. Sequences were derived from peripheral blood mononuclear cells (PBMCs), sampled before the second cycle of nivolumab. These receptors all stem from a human donor with classical Hodgkin lymphoma.

This chain links TRBV7-2 with TRBJ2-1; weak D call: TRBD1 (5 bases). Germline V CDR1 and CDR2: SGHTA, FQGNSA. This CDR3 spans 15 amino acids. The V end was cut by 5 bases, the J end by 3 bases, with 14 bases between. CDR3 residues: CASSLAPGYYNEQFF. Written as DNA, the CDR3 is TGTGCCAGCAGCCTGGCACCAGGGTACTACAATGAGCAGTTCTTC.

The J gene is TRBJ1-5, the V gene TRBV7-9; D uncertain. Germline loops: CDR1 SEHNR, CDR2 FQNEAQ (reference sequence). The CDR3 has 17 amino acids. Trimming shortened V by 4 bases and J by 0 bases, and 16 bases separated the two germline ends. The CDR3 sequence is CASSSFVGEHSNQPQHF. The CDR3 DNA reads as TGTGCCAGCAGCTCGTTTGTCGGGGAACATAGCAATCAGCCCCAGCATTTT.

The chain couples TRBV20-1 to TRBJ2-1; D remains unclear. Per germline, CDR1 DFQATT and CDR2 SNEGSKA (reference sequence). Deletions cut 5 bases from V and 6 bases from J, with 5 bases between. The CDR3 totals 10 residues. CDR3 residues: CSASTNEQFF. The DNA of the CDR3 is TGCAGTGCTTCGACCAATGAGCAGTTCTTC.

This chain uses TRBV6-1 with TRBJ2-2; the D gene could be TRBD1 or TRBD2 (5 bases each). V was pared by 3 bases and J by 5 bases, with 10 bases between. Germline assignment: CDR1 MNHNS and CDR2 SASEGT. The CDR3 covers 14 residues. The CDR3 loop is CASSDGRETGELFF. The CDR3 bases are TGTGCCAGCAGTGACGGCAGGGAGACCGGGGAGCTGTTTTTT.

This clone has more than one count but fewer than ten. The genes are TRBV7-2 and TRBJ2-1, with a weak D call TRBD2 (7 bases). CDR1 and CDR2 from the germline V gene are SGHTA and FQGNSA. CDR3 length: 14 amino acids. With 5 bases removed from V and 13 bases from J, the gap between germline ends came to 21 bases. DNA of the CDR3: TGTGCCAGCAGCCCGAGTGGGGGGGCCAAAGGACAGTTCTTC. Its translation is CASSPSGGAKGQFF.

The chain couples TRBV6-1 to TRBJ2-2; the match to TRBD1 covers 12 bases. Germline V gene data show CDR1 as MNHNS and CDR2 as SASEGT. The CDR3 loop spans 16 amino acids. The V segment lost 3 bases and the J segment 7 bases; nucleotides outside the gene matches: 6. In DNA, the CDR3 is TGTGCCAGCAGTGACCTGGGACAGGGGGCGATCGGGGAGCTGTTTTTT. Translation: CASSDLGQGAIGELFF.

This rearrangement joins TRBV19 to TRBJ1-5, with D perhaps TRBD1 (6 bases). The length of the CDR3 is 12 residues. The V end lost 7 bases, the J end lost 2 bases, and 6 bases lay between the germline ends. The germline CDR1 and CDR2 sequences are LNHDA and SQIVND (reference sequence). As DNA, the CDR3 is TGTGCCAGTACAGGGGGCAATCAGCCCCAGCATTTT. It translates to CASTGGNQPQHF. Combining the CDR3 with reference TRBV19 and TRBJ1-5 gives the whole variable domain DGGITQSPKYLFRKEGQNVTLSCEQNLNHDAMYWYRQDPGQGLRLIYYSQIVNDFQKGDIAEGYSVSREKKESFPLTVTSAQKNPTAFYLCASTGGNQPQHFGDGTRLSIL.

The chain recombines TRBV7-9 with TRBJ2-2; a weak D match, TRBD1 (6 bases). The CDR3 is 14 amino acids. V gave up 1 base and J gave up 6 bases, with 9 bases separating them. The germline gives CDR1 SEHNR, CDR2 FQNEAQ (reference sequence). CDR3 nucleotide sequence: TGTGCCAGCAGCTTAGTGGGGGCGGCCGGGGAGCTGTTTTTT. It encodes CASSLVGAAGELFF.

V gene TRBV11-2 combines with J gene TRBJ2-7; D gene unclear. Germline CDR1 SGHAT, CDR2 FQNNGV. Trimming took 4 bases from V and 4 from J, leaving 5 bases between them. This CDR3 spans 11 amino acids. CDR3 residues: CASSSRYEQYF. Here the CDR3 DNA reads TGTGCCAGCAGCTCCCGTTACGAGCAGTACTTC.

The chain has TRBV18 and TRBJ1-1; 8 bases are a match to TRBD1. The V gene's germline CDR1 is KGHSH and CDR2 LQKENI. The CDR3 sequence is 15 residues long. With V trimmed by 5 bases and J by 3 bases, 8 bases remained unmatched. CDR3 in DNA: TGTGCCAGCTCAGGCTACAGGGGGTTAGACACTGAAGCTTTCTTT. Protein product: CASSGYRGLDTEAFF.

J is TRBJ1-3 and V is TRBV9; D gene uncertain. From germline, CDR1 is SGDLS and CDR2 YYNGEE. V lost 4 bases, J lost 0 bases, and 5 bases lay in between. The CDR3 length is 13 residues. In DNA, the CDR3 is TGTGCCAGCAGCACTCGCTCTGGAAACACCATATATTTT. Translating it yields CASSTRSGNTIYF.

This clone was observed a few times. The chain recombines TRBV11-2 with TRBJ2-7, with D perhaps TRBD2 (6 bases). The V end was cut by 0 bases, the J end by 5 bases, with 14 bases between. Germline CDR1 SGHAT, CDR2 FQNNGV. The CDR3 is 15 amino acids. This CDR3 reads CASSLDVGGGDEQYF. CDR3 DNA sequence: TGTGCCAGCAGCTTAGACGTGGGAGGAGGGGACGAGCAGTACTTC.

The chain carries TRBV9 and TRBJ2-3, with D tentatively TRBD2 (7 bases). Trimming took off 3 bases at V and 4 bases at J, with 21 bases between the two ends. The CDR3 sequence is 17 residues long. Germline assignment: CDR1 SGDLS and CDR2 YYNGEE. In DNA form, the CDR3 reads TGTGCCAGCAGCGCCTTCGGTGGGGGGGCCTCCCCAGATACGCAGTATTTT. Its translation is CASSAFGGGASPDTQYF.

This clone has a single count. The J gene is TRBJ2-7, the V gene TRBV7-2; D ambiguous. V shed 1 base and J shed 7 bases, with 5 bases lying between them. The CDR3 sequence is 11 residues long. Germline V lookup: CDR1 SGHTA, CDR2 FQGNSA. The CDR3 here is CASSLGPEQYF. Here the CDR3 DNA reads TGTGCCAGCAGCTTAGGGCCGGAGCAGTACTTC.

This clone was seen only a few times. This chain joins TRBV19 and TRBJ2-1, with TRBD2 as a possible D gene (6 bases). Germline V lookup: CDR1 LNHDA, CDR2 SQIVND (reference sequence). V was pared by 5 bases and J by 4 bases, with 15 bases between. The CDR3 loop spans 15 amino acids. The CDR3 loop reads CASSGDWQGYNEQFF. The CDR3 nucleotides are TGTGCCAGTAGTGGGGACTGGCAGGGATACAATGAGCAGTTCTTC.

About this clone itself: At one of its ends the junction is not consistent with the germline gene, which may arise from a read error. The V gene is TRBV6-1, the J gene TRBJ1-5, with TRBD1 identical over 7 bases. Germline CDR1 reads MNHNS; CDR2 reads SASEGT. The CDR3 has 15 amino acids. DNA of the CDR3: TGTGCCAGCAGAGAAGGGACAGTGCGAAATCAGCCCCAGCATTTT. This gives the protein CASREGTVRNQPQHF.

The chain employs TRBV4-2 and TRBJ2-1, with TRBD2 matching over 8 bases. V lost 4 bases to trimming and J lost 0 bases; unmatched junction nucleotides: 11. This CDR3 has 18 amino acids. In germline, CDR1 is LGHNA, CDR2 YNFKEQ. CDR3 in amino acids: CASSLKAYGGASYNEQFF. The CDR3 DNA reads TGTGCCAGCAGCCTAAAAGCCTACGGGGGGGCCTCCTACAATGAGCAGTTCTTC.

This chain joins TRBV19 and TRBJ1-5; 8 positions agree with TRBD1. CDR3 length: 15 residues. Germline CDR1 is LNHDA and CDR2 is SQIVND (reference sequence). Germline trimming cut 5 bases from V and 1 base from J; bases unmatched to any gene: 4. CDR3 in DNA: TGTGCCAGTAGTCAGTGGGACAGGAGCAATCAGCCCCAGCATTTT. This gives the protein CASSQWDRSNQPQHF.

The chain is built from TRBV9 and TRBJ2-3; 8 bases match TRBD2. The CDR3 length is 15 residues. CDR1 is SGDLS, CDR2 YYNGEE, per germline. The V gene end was trimmed by 0 bases and the J gene end by 4 bases; junction bases not matched to a gene: 4. The CDR3 here is CASSVAGGPPDTQYF. The CDR3 coding sequence is TGTGCCAGCAGCGTAGCGGGGGGGCCCCCAGATACGCAGTATTTT.

V and J are TRBV28 and TRBJ1-4; 9 bases are shared with TRBD1. This CDR3 is 16 amino acids long. Germline CDR1 and CDR2: MDHEN and SYDVKM. With 6 bases clipped from V and 6 bases from J, the junction kept 11 bases outside the gene matches. DNA for the CDR3: TGTGCCAGCAGAATTACAGGGGGCGTTGAGCATGAAAAACTGTTTTTT. It is translated as CASRITGGVEHEKLFF.

V usage is TRBV18 and J usage is TRBJ1-1; TRBD1 agrees at 8 bases. This CDR3 has 16 amino acids. V was clipped by 4 bases and J by 1 base; unmatched bases: 8. Germline CDR1 is KGHSH and CDR2 is LQKENI. CDR3 coding DNA: TGTGCCAGCTCACTACTACCGACAGGGGAGAACACTGAAGCTTTCTTT. It is translated as CASSLLPTGENTEAFF.

This clone was seen only once. This chain's CDR3 is CASSMGAGANTGELFF. CDR3 in DNA: TGTGCCAGTAGTATGGGGGCAGGAGCGAACACCGGGGAGCTGTTTTTT. The V and J genes are TRBV19 and TRBJ2-2; a possible D gene is TRBD1 (6 bases). CDR3 length: 16 residues. CDR1 is LNHDA and CDR2 is SQIVND in the germline V gene (reference sequence). Trimming stripped 3 bases from V and 0 bases from J, with 11 bases between.

V and J are TRBV5-1 and TRBJ1-1, with TRBD1 identical over 9 bases. Germline values: CDR1 SGHRS, CDR2 YFSETQ. CDR3 length: 15 amino acids. V trimming: 1 base; J trimming: 5 bases; junction bases outside the gene matches: 6. CDR3 sequence (DNA): TGCGCCAGCAGCTTGATCGACAGGGGGATTACTGAAGCTTTCTTT. Amino acids: CASSLIDRGITEAFF.

The genes are TRBV16 and TRBJ1-4, with D perhaps matching TRBD1 (5 bases). Trimming pared 4 bases from V and 8 bases from J, leaving 17 bases between. The CDR3 runs to 15 residues. CDR1 and CDR2 (germline): KGHSY, FQNENV. The CDR3 DNA follows: TGTGCCAGCAGCCCTGCCTGGGGCCTTGGGGAAAAACTGTTTTTT. Its protein is CASSPAWGLGEKLFF.

The V gene is TRBV10-1, the J gene TRBJ2-6; D gene ambiguous. Germline CDR1 and CDR2: WNHNN and SYGVQD (reference sequence). V lost 3 bases, J lost 0 bases, and 3 bases lay in between. This CDR3 region has 14 residues. In DNA, the CDR3 is TGCGCCAGCAGTGAAAGCTCTGGGGCCAACGTCCTGACTTTC. This encodes CASSESSGANVLTF.

The chain has TRBV4-3 and TRBJ2-5, with unresolved D. Germline V gene data show CDR1 as LGHNA and CDR2 as YSLEER. Trimming cost V 0 bases and J 5 bases, with 10 bases left between them. The CDR3 contains 14 residues. The CDR3, as DNA: TGCGCCAGCAGCCAAGAGCAGCATCGGGAGACCCAGTACTTC. Translated, it gives CASSQEQHRETQYF.